The T cell receptor (beta chain) described here comes from a study of beta chain features in type 1 diabetes. Whole-study results and caveats: For Type 1 diabetes patients, all four CD4+ subsets carried TCRB CDR3s that were moderately but significantly shorter.

This clone appeared a few times. Its target is unknown. Every isolated RNA sample was fully reverse transcribed, so sequencing captured expressed TCRB transcripts. Method: immunoSEQ multiplex PCR; TCRdb's copy keeps in-frame clones and lacks some. The sample lists about 360,000 clones; roughly 12% were seen once. The germline gives CDR1 MNHEY, CDR2 SMNVEV (reference sequence). With V trimmed by 6 bases and J by 7 bases, 18 bases remained unmatched. There are 16 residues in the CDR3. V and J are TRBV27 and TRBJ2-7, with TRBD2 matching 7 bases. Sequencing input: naive CD4+ T cells from blood. The receptor's source is a young man in good health. Here the CDR3 DNA reads TGTGCCAGCAGAAGTAGGGGCAGGGACTACTTGTGGGAGCAGTACTTC. The encoded protein is CASRSRGRDYLWEQYF.